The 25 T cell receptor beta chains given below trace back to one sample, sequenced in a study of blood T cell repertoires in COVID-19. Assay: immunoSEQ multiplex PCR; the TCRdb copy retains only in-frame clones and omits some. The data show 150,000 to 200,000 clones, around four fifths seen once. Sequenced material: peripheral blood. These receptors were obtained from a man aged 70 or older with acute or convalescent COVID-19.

CDR3 sequence: CASSKGTGNQPQHF. The CDR3 DNA reads TGTGCCAGCAGTAAGGGGACAGGGAATCAGCCCCAGCATTTT. The chain combines TRBV27 with TRBJ1-5; 9 nucleotides match TRBD1. This CDR3 region has 14 residues. V lost 5 bases to trimming and J lost 4 bases; unmatched junction nucleotides: 3. The germline V gene has CDR1 MNHEY and CDR2 SMNVEV (reference sequence).

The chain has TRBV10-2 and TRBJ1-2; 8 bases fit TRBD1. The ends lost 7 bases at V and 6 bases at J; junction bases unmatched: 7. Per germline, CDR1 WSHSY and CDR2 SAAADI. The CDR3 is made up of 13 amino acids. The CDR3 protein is CASKRTGWDGYTF. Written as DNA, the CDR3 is TGCGCCAGCAAAAGGACAGGGTGGGATGGCTACACCTTC.

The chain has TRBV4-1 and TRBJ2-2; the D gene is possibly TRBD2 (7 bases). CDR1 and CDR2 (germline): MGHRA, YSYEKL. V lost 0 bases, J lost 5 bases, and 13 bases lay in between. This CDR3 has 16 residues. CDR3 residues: CASSQEAGAVTGELFF. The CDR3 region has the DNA TGCGCCAGCAGCCAAGAGGCGGGGGCCGTAACCGGGGAGCTGTTTTTT.

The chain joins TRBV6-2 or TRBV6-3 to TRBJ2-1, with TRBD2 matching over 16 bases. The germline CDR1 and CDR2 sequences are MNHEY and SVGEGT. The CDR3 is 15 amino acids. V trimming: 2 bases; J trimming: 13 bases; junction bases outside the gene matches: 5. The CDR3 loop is CASSYRGTSGRAQFF. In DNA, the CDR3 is TGTGCCAGCAGTTACCGCGGGACTAGCGGGAGGGCCCAGTTCTTC.

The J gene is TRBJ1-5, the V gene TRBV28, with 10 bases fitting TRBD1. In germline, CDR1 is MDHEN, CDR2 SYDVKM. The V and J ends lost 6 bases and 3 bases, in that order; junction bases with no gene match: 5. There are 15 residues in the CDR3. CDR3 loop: CASRGQGVNNQPQHF. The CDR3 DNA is TGTGCCAGCAGAGGACAGGGGGTTAACAATCAGCCCCAGCATTTT.

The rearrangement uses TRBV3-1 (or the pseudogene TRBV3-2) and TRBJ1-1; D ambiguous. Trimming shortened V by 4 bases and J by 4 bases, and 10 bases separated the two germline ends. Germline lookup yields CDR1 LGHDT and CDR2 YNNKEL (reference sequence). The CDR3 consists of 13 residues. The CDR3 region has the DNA TGTGCCAGCAGCCCGCCACTGTCCACTGAAGCTTTCTTT. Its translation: CASSPPLSTEAFF.

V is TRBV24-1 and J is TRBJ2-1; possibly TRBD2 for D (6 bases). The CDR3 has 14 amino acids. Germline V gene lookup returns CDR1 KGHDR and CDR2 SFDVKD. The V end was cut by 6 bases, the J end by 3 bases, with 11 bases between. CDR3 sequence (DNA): TGTGCCACCAGTAATACGGGGGACTACAATGAGCAGTTCTTC. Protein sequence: CATSNTGDYNEQFF.

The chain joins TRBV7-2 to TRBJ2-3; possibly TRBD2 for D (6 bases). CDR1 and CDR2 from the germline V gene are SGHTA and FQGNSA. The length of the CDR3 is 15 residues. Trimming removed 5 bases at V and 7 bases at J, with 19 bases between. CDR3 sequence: CASSPSAPRGHTQYF. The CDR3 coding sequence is TGTGCCAGCAGCCCTAGCGCGCCCCGAGGTCATACGCAGTATTTT.

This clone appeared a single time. This chain's CDR3 is CASSQAGTVDQPQHF. CDR3 in DNA: TGCGCCAGCAGCCAAGCCGGGACAGTCGATCAGCCCCAGCATTTT. The chain links TRBV4-1 to TRBJ1-5, with 7 bases aligning to TRBD1. The CDR3 runs 15 residues. Looked up from germline, CDR1 is MGHRA and CDR2 is YSYEKL. After removal of 1 base from V and 5 bases from J, the junction contained 5 bases not matched to a gene.

In DNA, the CDR3 is TGTGCCAGCAGCTTAGGACAGGAGTTCAATCAGCCCCAGCATTTT. The encoded protein is CASSLGQEFNQPQHF. This chain joins TRBV7-9 and TRBJ1-5; the D gene is possibly TRBD1 (6 bases). This CDR3 comprises 15 residues. Per germline, CDR1 SEHNR and CDR2 FQNEAQ (reference sequence). V was cut by 1 base and J by 3 bases, with 10 bases left in between.

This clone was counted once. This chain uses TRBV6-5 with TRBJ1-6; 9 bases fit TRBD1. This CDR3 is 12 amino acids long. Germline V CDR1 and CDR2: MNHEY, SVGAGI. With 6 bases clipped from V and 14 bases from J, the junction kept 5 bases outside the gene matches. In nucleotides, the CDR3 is TGTGCCAGCAGGACCGGGACAGGGTCCCTCCACTTT. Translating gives CASRTGTGSLHF.

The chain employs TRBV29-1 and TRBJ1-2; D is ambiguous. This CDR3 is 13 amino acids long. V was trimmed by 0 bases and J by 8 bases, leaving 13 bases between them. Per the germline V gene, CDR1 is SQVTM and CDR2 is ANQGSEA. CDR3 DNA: TGCAGCGTTGAAGAAGAGGCGGGGATAGGCTACACCTTC. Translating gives CSVEEEAGIGYTF. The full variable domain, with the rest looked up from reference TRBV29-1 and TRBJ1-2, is SAVISQKPSRDICQRGTSLTIQCQVDSQVTMMFWYRQQPGQSLTLIATANQGSEATYESGFVIDKFPISRPNLTFSTLTVSNMSPEDSSIYLCSVEEEAGIGYTFGSGTRLTVV.

CDR3 sequence (DNA): TGCAGTGCCACCGTATACTTGATGAACACTGAAGCTTTCTTT. Protein: CSATVYLMNTEAFF. The chain uses TRBV29-1 and TRBJ1-1; D call uncertain. The CDR3 has 14 amino acids. The V gene's germline CDR1 is SQVTM and CDR2 ANQGSEA. Together with reference TRBV29-1 and TRBJ1-1, the CDR3 gives the full variable domain: SAVISQKPSRDICQRGTSLTIQCQVDSQVTMMFWYRQQPGQSLTLIATANQGSEATYESGFVIDKFPISRPNLTFSTLTVSNMSPEDSSIYLCSATVYLMNTEAFFGQGTRLTVV.

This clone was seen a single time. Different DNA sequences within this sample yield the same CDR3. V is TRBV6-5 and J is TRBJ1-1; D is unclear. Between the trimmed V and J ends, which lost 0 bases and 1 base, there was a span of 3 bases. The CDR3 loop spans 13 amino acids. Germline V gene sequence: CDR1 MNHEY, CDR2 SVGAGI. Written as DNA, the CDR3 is TGTGCCAGCAGTTACTCTCGGAACACTGAAGCTTTCTTT. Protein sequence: CASSYSRNTEAFF.

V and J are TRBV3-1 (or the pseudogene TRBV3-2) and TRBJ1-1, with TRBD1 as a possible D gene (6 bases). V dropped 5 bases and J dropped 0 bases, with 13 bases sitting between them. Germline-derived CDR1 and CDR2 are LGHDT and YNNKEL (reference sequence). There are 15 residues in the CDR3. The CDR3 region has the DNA TGTGCCAGCAGCTTTAGGACAGCGCTGAACACTGAAGCTTTCTTT. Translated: CASSFRTALNTEAFF.

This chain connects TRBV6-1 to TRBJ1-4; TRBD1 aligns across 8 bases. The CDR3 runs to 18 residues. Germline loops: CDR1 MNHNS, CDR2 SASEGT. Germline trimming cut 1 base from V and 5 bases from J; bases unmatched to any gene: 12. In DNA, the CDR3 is TGTGCCAGCAGTGAAGTGGCAGGGGGCGCGGGAGTAAATGAAAAACTGTTTTTT. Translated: CASSEVAGGAGVNEKLFF.

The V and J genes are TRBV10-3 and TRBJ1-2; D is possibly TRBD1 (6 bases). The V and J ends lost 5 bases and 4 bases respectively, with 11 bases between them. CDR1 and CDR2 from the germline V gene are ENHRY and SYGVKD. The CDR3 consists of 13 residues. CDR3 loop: CAISLQGGYGYTF. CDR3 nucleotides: TGTGCCATCAGTCTACAGGGTGGCTATGGCTACACCTTC.

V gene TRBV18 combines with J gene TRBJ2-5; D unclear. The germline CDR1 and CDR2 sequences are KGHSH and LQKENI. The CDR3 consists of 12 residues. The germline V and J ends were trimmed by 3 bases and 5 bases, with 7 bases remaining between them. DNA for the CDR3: TGTGCCAGCTCACCCCTATATGAGACCCAGTACTTC. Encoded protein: CASSPLYETQYF. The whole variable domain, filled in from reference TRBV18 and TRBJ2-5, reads NAGVMQNPRHLVRRRGQEARLRCSPMKGHSHVYWYRQLPEEGLKFMVYLQKENIIDESGMPKERFSAEFPKEGPSILRIQQVVRGDSAAYFCASSPLYETQYFGPGTRLLVL.

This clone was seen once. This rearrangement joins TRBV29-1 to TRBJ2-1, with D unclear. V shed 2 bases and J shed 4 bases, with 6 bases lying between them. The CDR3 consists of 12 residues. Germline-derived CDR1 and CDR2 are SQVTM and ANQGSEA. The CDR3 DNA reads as TGCAGCGTTGAAAACCAGTACAATGAGCAGTTCTTC. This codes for CSVENQYNEQFF.

The CDR3 coding sequence is TGTGCCAGCAGCCAAATAACAGGGGATACTGAAGCTTTCTTT. Encoded protein: CASSQITGDTEAFF. The chain recombines TRBV3-1 (or the pseudogene TRBV3-2) with TRBJ1-1; 7 nucleotides match TRBD1. Germline CDR1 and CDR2: LGHDT and YNNKEL (reference sequence). This CDR3 region has 14 residues. The junction had 5 bases not matched to a gene; V was cut back by 2 bases and J by 5 bases.

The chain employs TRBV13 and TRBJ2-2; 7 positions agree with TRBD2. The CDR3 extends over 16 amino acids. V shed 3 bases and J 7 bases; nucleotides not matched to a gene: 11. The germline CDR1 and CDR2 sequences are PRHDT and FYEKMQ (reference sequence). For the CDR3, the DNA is TGTGCCAGCAGCTTCCTACCGGGAGGAAAAGGCGGGGAGCTGTTTTTT. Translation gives CASSFLPGGKGGELFF. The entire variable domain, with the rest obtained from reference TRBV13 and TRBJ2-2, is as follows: AAGVIQSPRHLIKEKRETATLKCYPIPRHDTVYWYQQGPGQDPQFLISFYEKMQSDKGSIPDRFSAQQFSDYHSELNMSSLELGDSALYFCASSFLPGGKGGELFFGEGSRLTVL.

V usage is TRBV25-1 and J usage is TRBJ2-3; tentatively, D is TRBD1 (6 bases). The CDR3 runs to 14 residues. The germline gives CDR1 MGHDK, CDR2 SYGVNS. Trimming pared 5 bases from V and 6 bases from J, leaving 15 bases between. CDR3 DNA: TGTGCCAGCAGTACCTCAGGGGTGGTTGATACGCAGTATTTT. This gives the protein CASSTSGVVDTQYF.

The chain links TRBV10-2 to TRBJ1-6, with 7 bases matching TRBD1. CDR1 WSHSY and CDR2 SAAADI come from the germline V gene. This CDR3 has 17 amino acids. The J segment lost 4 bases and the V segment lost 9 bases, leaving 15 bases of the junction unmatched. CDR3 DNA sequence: TGCGCCAGTTCGTTCTCACAGGGGAAGGATTATAATTCACCCCTCCACTTT. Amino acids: CASSFSQGKDYNSPLHF.

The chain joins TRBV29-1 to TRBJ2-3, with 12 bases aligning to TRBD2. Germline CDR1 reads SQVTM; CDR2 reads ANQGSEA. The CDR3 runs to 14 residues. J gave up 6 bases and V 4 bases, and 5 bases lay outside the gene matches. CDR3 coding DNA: TGCAGCGTTGTTCGGACTAGCGGGACTGATACGCAGTATTTT. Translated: CSVVRTSGTDTQYF.

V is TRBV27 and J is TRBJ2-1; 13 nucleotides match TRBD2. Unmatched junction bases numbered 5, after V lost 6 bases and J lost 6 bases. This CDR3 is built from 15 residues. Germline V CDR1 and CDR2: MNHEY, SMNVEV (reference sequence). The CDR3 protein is CASRSGTSGTNEQFF. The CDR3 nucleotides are TGTGCCAGCAGATCCGGGACTAGCGGGACCAATGAGCAGTTCTTC.